This TCR beta chain was profiled in a study of cytomegalovirus exposure and HLA in healthy donors. Study observations and caveats: When presence/absence was analysed, sequencing depth was taken to be roughly uniform across donors. A later analysis associated approximately 17,000 TCR beta sequences with HLA alleles at a 0.05 false discovery rate. Among the CMV-associated chains, a few were confirmed in vitro as specific for CMV antigens. In a later analysis, a genetic analysis reported fewer productive-TCR N-insertions in an Asian-associated ancestry cluster than the cohort average.

The V gene end was trimmed by 3 bases and the J gene end by 1 base; junction bases not matched to a gene: 9. Germline loops: CDR1 MNHNS, CDR2 SASEGT. This CDR3 region has 18 residues. With 60 Vbeta and 13 Jbeta primers, the PCR was carried out. The table came from immunoSEQ multiplex PCR; TCRdb's copy has only in-frame clones and leaves some out. Found here are around 140,000 clones, roughly four fifths of them singletons; the top ten hold about 8.6%. This clone was picked up one time. Its antigen is unknown. This clonotype was obtained from a woman in her 50s in good health and CMV-seropositive. The chain has TRBV6-1 and TRBJ2-2; TRBD2 agrees at 9 bases. Sequencing was carried out using PBMCs. CDR3 nucleotide sequence: TGTGCCAGCAGTGAGGTGTTAGCGGGGGCCCTGAACACCGGGGAGCTGTTTTTT. It yields the protein CASSEVLAGALNTGELFF.